One and the same sample provided the 32 T cell receptor beta chains below, sequenced in a study of blood T cell repertoires in COVID-19. Using immunoSEQ multiplex PCR, the repertoire was profiled, and TCRdb retains in-frame clones only, with some absent. The sample consists of 200,000 to 250,000 clones, roughly 86% of them appearing once. Sequences were obtained from PBMCs or T cells enriched from blood (not recorded which). Receptors were obtained from a woman between 45 and 65 years old who had recovered from COVID-19.

CDR3 sequence (DNA): TGTGCCAGCAGTTTACGCGGTTTCTCCTACGAGCAGTACTTC. This encodes CASSLRGFSYEQYF. The chain couples TRBV27 to TRBJ2-7; the D is unclear. The CDR3 spans 14 residues. V lost 2 bases and J lost 0, with 8 bases in between. Germline V gene data show CDR1 as MNHEY and CDR2 as SMNVEV (reference sequence).

The genes are TRBV3-1 (or the pseudogene TRBV3-2) and TRBJ2-3, with 8 bases fitting TRBD2. The CDR3 runs to 15 residues. Germline CDR1 LGHDT, CDR2 YNNKEL (reference sequence). The V segment lost 2 bases and the J segment 0 bases; nucleotides outside the gene matches: 1. The CDR3 DNA is TGTGCCAGCAGCCAACGGGGGGGTAGCACAGATACGCAGTATTTT. This sequence encodes CASSQRGGSTDTQYF.

For the CDR3, the DNA is TGTGCCAGCAGCTCCGGACAGGGGGCGAACGAGCAGTACTTC. The encoded protein is CASSSGQGANEQYF. V usage is TRBV7-2 and J usage is TRBJ2-7; 11 nucleotides line up with TRBD1. V lost 4 bases to trimming and J lost 5 bases; unmatched junction nucleotides: 4. Germline CDR1 reads SGHTA; CDR2 reads FQGNSA. The length of the CDR3 is 14 residues.

The CDR3 region is CASSTEGYGYTF. In DNA, the CDR3 is TGTGCCAGCAGCACCGAGGGCTATGGCTACACCTTC. This rearrangement joins TRBV7-8 to TRBJ1-2; D unclear. This CDR3 is 12 amino acids long. Germline V CDR1 and CDR2: SGHVS, FQNEAQ. The V end lost 5 bases, the J end lost 4 bases, and 8 bases lay between the germline ends.

The sample holds one count of this clone. The V call is TRBV4-3, the J call TRBJ1-6, with 8 bases aligning to TRBD1. J was trimmed by 5 bases and V by 4 bases; bases with no gene match: 1. Per germline, CDR1 LGHNA and CDR2 YSLEER. This CDR3 contains 14 residues. CDR3 bases: TGCGCCAGCAGCCGGACAGGGAATAATTCACCCCTCCACTTT. Encoded protein: CASSRTGNNSPLHF.

This clone was counted between two and nine times. J is TRBJ1-6 and V is TRBV15, with 9 bases matching TRBD1. Unmatched junction bases numbered 1, after V lost 4 bases and J lost 6 bases. Per the germline V gene, CDR1 is LNHNV and CDR2 is YYDKDF (reference sequence). The CDR3 is made up of 14 amino acids. Here the CDR3 DNA reads TGTGCCACCAGCAAGGACAGGGGTAATTCACCCCTCCACTTT. Amino acids: CATSKDRGNSPLHF.

V usage is TRBV5-4 and J usage is TRBJ2-3; TRBD1 matches 8 bases. With V trimmed by 6 bases and J by 4 bases, 10 bases remained unmatched. This CDR3 region has 15 residues. CDR1 and CDR2 from the germline V gene are SGHNT and YYREEE (reference sequence). This CDR3 reads CASTPGQELADTQYF. The CDR3 DNA is TGTGCCAGCACGCCGGGACAGGAGTTGGCAGATACGCAGTATTTT. The full variable domain, in which reference TRBV5-4 and TRBJ2-3 provide the parts outside the CDR3, is ETGVTQSPTHLIKTRGQQVTLRCSSQSGHNTVSWYQQALGQGPQFIFQYYREEENGRGNFPPRFSGLQFPNYSSELNVNALELDDSALYLCASTPGQELADTQYFGPGTRLTVL.

The chain combines TRBV11-3 with TRBJ2-1; possibly TRBD2 for D (6 bases). Germline values: CDR1 SGHNT, CDR2 YENEEA. The CDR3 spans 14 residues. V lost 0 bases, J lost 13 bases, and 16 bases lay in between. The CDR3 spells CASSLEINWGLQFF. The CDR3 DNA follows: TGTGCCAGCAGCTTAGAAATAAACTGGGGACTCCAGTTCTTC.

This chain uses TRBV27 with TRBJ2-3, with D perhaps matching TRBD2 (6 bases). The CDR3 has 15 amino acids. Per the germline V gene, CDR1 is MNHEY and CDR2 is SMNVEV (reference sequence). Trimming took 5 bases from V and 0 from J, leaving 12 bases between them. CDR3 loop: CASSDLASSTDTQYF. CDR3 DNA: TGTGCCAGCAGTGACCTAGCGTCTAGCACAGATACGCAGTATTTT.

The V gene is TRBV28, the J gene TRBJ2-1; D gene ambiguous. Trimming took off 3 bases at V and 0 bases at J, with 15 bases between the two ends. The CDR3 is made up of 17 amino acids. Germline V gene data show CDR1 as MDHEN and CDR2 as SYDVKM. CDR3 in amino acids: CASSFLFTVSSYNEQFF. The DNA for the CDR3 is TGTGCCAGCAGTTTCCTTTTCACCGTGAGCTCCTACAATGAGCAGTTCTTC.

This clone was recorded once. V gene TRBV19 combines with J gene TRBJ2-6, with 7 bases aligning to TRBD1. Germline-derived CDR1 and CDR2 are LNHDA and SQIVND (reference sequence). V shed 6 bases and J 9 bases; nucleotides not matched to a gene: 5. The CDR3 runs to 13 residues. The CDR3 is CASSGTVVNVLTF. CDR3 sequence (DNA): TGTGCCAGTAGCGGGACAGTTGTCAACGTCCTGACTTTC.

This clone was counted ten times or more. V is TRBV5-4 and J is TRBJ2-7; 7 bases match TRBD2. The CDR3 runs to 16 residues. The V segment lost 0 bases and the J segment 0 bases; nucleotides outside the gene matches: 6. Germline V gene sequence: CDR1 SGHNT, CDR2 YYREEE (reference sequence). The CDR3: CASSLGGTISSYEQYF. CDR3 in DNA: TGTGCCAGCAGCTTGGGGGGGACTATCAGCTCCTACGAGCAGTACTTC. The complete variable domain, with remaining parts taken from reference TRBV5-4 and TRBJ2-7, reads ETGVTQSPTHLIKTRGQQVTLRCSSQSGHNTVSWYQQALGQGPQFIFQYYREEENGRGNFPPRFSGLQFPNYSSELNVNALELDDSALYLCASSLGGTISSYEQYFGPGTRLTVT.

The chain is built from TRBV11-3 and TRBJ1-1, with 8 bases matching TRBD1. This CDR3 has 13 amino acids. The germline V gene has CDR1 SGHNT and CDR2 YENEEA. J was trimmed by 7 bases and V by 3 bases; bases with no gene match: 4. The CDR3 DNA follows: TGTGCCAGCAGCTTTAATGACAGGGGTGAAGCTTTCTTT. Translated: CASSFNDRGEAFF.

V is TRBV4-1 and J is TRBJ2-2; possibly TRBD2 for D (5 bases). V shed 0 bases and J shed 13 bases, with 18 bases lying between them. The CDR3 runs 15 residues. Looked up from germline, CDR1 is MGHRA and CDR2 is YSYEKL. CDR3 sequence reads: CASSQEDSYPAALFF. The CDR3 DNA reads as TGCGCCAGCAGCCAAGAGGACTCCTACCCCGCGGCGCTGTTTTTT.

The rearrangement uses TRBV29-1 and TRBJ2-1, with TRBD2 as a possible D gene (5 bases). V was clipped by 5 bases and J by 7 bases, with 12 bases between them. From germline, CDR1 is SQVTM and CDR2 ANQGSEA. The CDR3 extends over 12 amino acids. The DNA of the CDR3 is TGCAGCGTTCGACCCCGCGGGAATGAGCAGTTCTTC. Amino acids: CSVRPRGNEQFF.

This rearrangement joins TRBV4-3 to TRBJ2-1; 9 positions match TRBD1. The CDR3 is made up of 16 amino acids. V lost 2 bases and J lost 8; bases outside the gene matches: 10. The germline V gene encodes CDR1 LGHNA and CDR2 YSLEER. For the CDR3, the DNA is TGCGCCAGCAGCCAACTTCCCGGGACAGGGTACTATGAGCAGTTCTTC. It is translated as CASSQLPGTGYYEQFF.

The V call is TRBV7-2, the J call TRBJ1-2, with 7 bases fitting TRBD1. Germline CDR1 reads SGHTA; CDR2 reads FQGNSA. The V segment lost 5 bases and the J segment 2 bases; nucleotides outside the gene matches: 8. CDR3 length equals 15 residues. The CDR3 DNA follows: TGTGCCAGCAGCCACTCCAGGGGGTTAAACTATGGCTACACCTTC. It yields the protein CASSHSRGLNYGYTF.

The chain couples TRBV3-1 (or the pseudogene TRBV3-2) to TRBJ1-1, with 11 bases identical to TRBD1. This CDR3 has 14 residues. Germline CDR1 LGHDT, CDR2 YNNKEL (reference sequence). Trimming removed 3 bases from V and 5 bases from J; junction bases left unmatched: 2. The CDR3 nucleotides read TGTGCCAGCAGCCAGGGACAGGGGGAAACTGAAGCTTTCTTT. This encodes CASSQGQGETEAFF.

The J gene is TRBJ2-5, the V gene TRBV6-1; D is perhaps TRBD1 (6 bases). This CDR3 contains 16 residues. Trimming removed 4 bases at V and 2 bases at J, with 17 bases between. Germline CDR1 reads MNHNS; CDR2 reads SASEGT. The CDR3 DNA follows: TGTGCCAGCAGTGTGGTTAGGGGGATATTACAAGAGACCCAGTACTTC. The encoded protein is CASSVVRGILQETQYF.

Here the CDR3 DNA reads TGTGCCAGCAGCTTAACGTCACTTTATAATTCACCCCTCCACTTT. Amino acid sequence: CASSLTSLYNSPLHF. The chain links TRBV11-3 to TRBJ1-6; D gene unclear. V was trimmed by 2 bases and J by 4 bases, leaving 9 bases between them. CDR1 SGHNT and CDR2 YENEEA come from the germline V gene. This CDR3 is 15 amino acids long.

This rearrangement joins TRBV18 to TRBJ2-3; D possibly corresponds to TRBD1 (7 bases). The germline V gene has CDR1 KGHSH and CDR2 LQKENI. Trimming shortened V by 3 bases and J by 6 bases, and 16 bases separated the two germline ends. This CDR3 region has 15 residues. CDR3: CASSPNGQGGDTQYF. In nucleotides, the CDR3 is TGTGCCAGCTCACCGAACGGCCAGGGGGGCGATACGCAGTATTTT.

This sequence joins TRBV3-1 (or the pseudogene TRBV3-2) and TRBJ2-2; 7 bases match TRBD1. CDR3 length: 17 residues. Trimming took 6 bases from V and 3 from J; bases not matched to a gene: 13. CDR1 LGHDT and CDR2 YNNKEL come from the germline V gene (reference sequence). In DNA, the CDR3 is TGTGCCAGCAGTGGGGTGAGGGGGCGATTGGACACCGGGGAGCTGTTTTTT. Its translation is CASSGVRGRLDTGELFF.

The gene calls are TRBV5-8 and TRBJ2-2, with D maybe TRBD2 (6 bases). Germline V gene sequence: CDR1 SGHTS, CDR2 YDEGEE. This CDR3 region has 14 residues. V was trimmed by 2 bases and J by 5 bases, leaving 10 bases between them. CDR3 residues: CASSFGTPTGELFF. CDR3 nucleotide sequence: TGTGCCAGCAGCTTCGGGACTCCGACCGGGGAGCTGTTTTTT.

The chain recombines TRBV7-9 with TRBJ2-1, with TRBD2 as a possible D gene (6 bases). The CDR3 is 12 residues long. In germline, CDR1 is SEHNR, CDR2 FQNEAQ (reference sequence). V dropped 5 bases and J dropped 7 bases, with 9 bases sitting between them. For the CDR3, the DNA is TGTGCCAGCAGCGACAGCGGGAATGAGCAGTTCTTC. Amino acids: CASSDSGNEQFF.

The V and J genes are TRBV12-3 or TRBV12-4 and TRBJ1-1; no clear D gene. This CDR3 has 13 amino acids. V was clipped by 3 bases and J by 4 bases, with 9 bases between them. The CDR3 is CASSFLVFTEAFF. CDR3 DNA sequence: TGTGCCAGCAGTTTTCTCGTTTTCACTGAAGCTTTCTTT.

The chain has TRBV12-3 or TRBV12-4 and TRBJ2-5; D not resolved. V was cut by 1 base and J by 4 bases, with 7 bases left in between. The CDR3 extends over 13 amino acids. In nucleotides, the CDR3 is TGTGCCAGCAGTTTAGACGCGAGAGAGACCCAGTACTTC. Translated, it gives CASSLDARETQYF.

The chain uses TRBV2 and TRBJ2-7, with 10 bases lining up with TRBD1. This CDR3 is 13 amino acids long. Germline CDR1 is SNHLY and CDR2 is FYNNEI. Unmatched junction bases numbered 1, after V lost 6 bases and J lost 2 bases. CDR3 sequence: CASRGTGAYEQYF. DNA of the CDR3: TGTGCCAGCAGGGGGACAGGGGCCTACGAGCAGTACTTC.

J is TRBJ1-1 and V is TRBV5-1, with TRBD1 matching over 11 bases. Trimming at V came to 4 bases and at J to 10 bases, leaving 12 bases not matched to a gene. Germline CDR1 SGHRS, CDR2 YFSETQ. The CDR3 loop spans 15 amino acids. CDR3 region: CASSPGTGGYQGAFF. CDR3 in DNA: TGCGCCAGCAGCCCGGGGACAGGGGGATACCAGGGAGCTTTCTTT.

The V call is TRBV7-9, the J call TRBJ1-1; no firm D call. This CDR3 comprises 12 residues. Trimming stripped 5 bases from V and 7 bases from J, with 11 bases between. CDR1 SEHNR and CDR2 FQNEAQ come from the germline V gene (reference sequence). CDR3 nucleotides: TGTGCCAGCAGCCCACAGCCGATTGAAGCTTTCTTT. Translated: CASSPQPIEAFF. The entire variable domain, with the rest obtained from reference TRBV7-9 and TRBJ1-1, is as follows: DTGVSQNPRHKITKRGQNVTFRCDPISEHNRLYWYRQTLGQGPEFLTYFQNEAQLEKSRLLSDRFSAERPKGSFSTLEIQRTEQGDSAMYLCASSPQPIEAFFGQGTRLTVV.

The chain is built from TRBV5-1 and TRBJ1-4, with D hard to call. Germline values: CDR1 SGHRS, CDR2 YFSETQ. The V end was cut by 0 bases, the J end by 3 bases, with 12 bases between. CDR3 length: 16 residues. CDR3 loop: CASSLGTQAPNEKLFF. The CDR3 bases are TGCGCCAGCAGCTTGGGCACTCAAGCCCCTAATGAAAAACTGTTTTTT.

The chain combines TRBV4-3 with TRBJ2-1; 13 bases agree with TRBD2. This CDR3 has 18 amino acids. Germline V gene lookup returns CDR1 LGHNA and CDR2 YSLEER. Germline trimming cut 0 bases from V and 4 bases from J; bases unmatched to any gene: 6. The CDR3 protein is CASSQELAGGPSYNEQFF. The CDR3 DNA is TGCGCCAGCAGCCAAGAACTAGCGGGGGGGCCGTCGTACAATGAGCAGTTCTTC.

The V gene is TRBV11-2, the J gene TRBJ1-4; perhaps TRBD1 as D (5 bases). From germline, CDR1 is SGHAT and CDR2 FQNNGV. V was pared by 1 base and J by 6 bases, with 6 bases between. The CDR3 has 13 residues. CDR3 loop: CASSLVGDEKLFF. As DNA, the CDR3 is TGTGCCAGCAGCTTAGTAGGGGATGAAAAACTGTTTTTT.